The sequence of this TCR beta chain was determined in a study of OX40 agonist ivuxolimab in advanced cancers. Whole-study context: Three individuals attained partial responses, comprising one hepatocellular carcinoma case and two cutaneous melanoma cases. The study's findings and limits: Determination of antigen specificity was not performed for the expanded peripheral T cells.

Method: immunoSEQ multiplex PCR; TCRdb's copy keeps in-frame clones and lacks some. The table has about 54,000 clones, about nine tenths seen once. V was trimmed by 2 bases and J by 8 bases, leaving 16 bases between them. Germline V CDR1 and CDR2: SNHLY, FYNNEI. This CDR3 region has 16 residues. Comments on this clone: Its antigen is currently unknown.

Here the sequenced sample was CD4+ or CD8+ T cells sorted from blood, taken in a trial of the OX40 agonist ivuxolimab. This clonotype was obtained from an adult with an advanced solid tumor such as melanoma, head and neck, liver or kidney cancer. The rearrangement uses TRBV2 and TRBJ1-6, with D possibly TRBD1 on 6 matching bases. The DNA for the CDR3 is TGTGCCAGCAGTGAAAGGGGGAGACAGGCCGATTCACCCCTCCACTTT. It translates to CASSERGRQADSPLHF.